The 21 T cell receptor beta chains below come from one sample, sequenced in a study of human T cells and chemical hapten exposure. TCRdb ran MiXCR on the RACE reads and lists one entry per CDR3 protein. The data contain more than 150,000 distinct CDR3 sequences, about 14% of them singletons. The time point here: patch test 1, 2 weeks after DPC sensitization. Treatment: therapeutic diphenylcyclopropenone sensitization with weekly scalp DPC. The material was whole blood, obtained in connection with sensitization to the hapten diphenylcyclopropenone (DPC). The receptor set was obtained from a woman between 25 and 40 years old with alopecia areata. Some clones in this sample may be carry-over from other donors' samples.

This clonotype was counted only a few times. This chain uses TRBV5-1 with TRBJ2-2; the match to TRBD2 covers 10 bases. The CDR3 extends over 17 amino acids. The germline V gene has CDR1 SGHRS and CDR2 YFSETQ. The V segment lost 4 bases and the J segment 4 bases; nucleotides outside the gene matches: 10. In nucleotides, the CDR3 is TGCGCCAGCAGCCCGGACAGCGGGAGGGTTGGCACCGGGGAGCTGTTTTTT. Translated: CASSPDSGRVGTGELFF.

The J gene is TRBJ2-1, the V gene TRBV11-3; 14 bases map to TRBD2. The CDR3 runs 16 residues. V lost 5 bases to trimming and J lost 9 bases; unmatched junction nucleotides: 9. Germline CDR1 SGHNT, CDR2 YENEEA. CDR3 protein: CASSPPGLAGAGEQFF. CDR3 DNA sequence: TGTGCCAGCAGCCCGCCGGGACTAGCGGGAGCCGGTGAGCAGTTCTTC. The complete variable domain, with remaining parts taken from reference TRBV11-3 and TRBJ2-1, reads EAGVVQSPRYKIIEKKQPVAFWCNPISGHNTLYWYLQNLGQGPELLIRYENEEAVDDSQLPKDRFSAERLKGVDSTLKIQPAELGDSAVYLCASSPPGLAGAGEQFFGPGTRLTVL.

There are many counts of this clonotype. The rearrangement links TRBV6-6 to TRBJ1-3; D is undetermined. Deletions cut 2 bases from V and 1 base from J, with 18 bases between. The germline V gene encodes CDR1 MNHNY and CDR2 SVGAGI (reference sequence). There are 18 residues in the CDR3. The CDR3 DNA reads TGTGCCAGCAGTTACGTCCTGACGCTAGAGTCGTCTGGAAACACCATATATTTT. The encoded protein is CASSYVLTLESSGNTIYF.

This clonotype was counted only a few times. The chain uses TRBV27 and TRBJ2-1; 9 nucleotides line up with TRBD1. Germline V gene data show CDR1 as MNHEY and CDR2 as SMNVEV (reference sequence). Trimming cost V 7 bases and J 6 bases; bases outside gene matches: 4. CDR3 size: 13 residues. The CDR3 sequence is CASNPGQGNEQFF. The CDR3 DNA reads as TGTGCCAGCAATCCGGGACAGGGCAATGAGCAGTTCTTC.

This clonotype came up a few times. The chain links TRBV6-5 to TRBJ2-1, with 8 positions matching TRBD2. The V and J ends lost 6 bases and 4 bases, in that order; junction bases with no gene match: 5. This CDR3 is built from 14 residues. CDR1 and CDR2 (germline): MNHEY, SVGAGI. CDR3 bases: TGTGCCAGCAGAAGTAGCGGGAAATACAATGAGCAGTTCTTC. It translates to CASRSSGKYNEQFF.

The chain is built from TRBV9 and TRBJ2-2, with TRBD2 identical over 8 bases. V shed 4 bases and J 7 bases; nucleotides not matched to a gene: 0. Germline CDR1 is SGDLS and CDR2 is YYNGEE. The CDR3 has 12 amino acids. CDR3 nucleotide sequence: TGTGCCAGCAGCCTAGCGGGCGGGGAGCTGTTTTTT. Translated, it gives CASSLAGGELFF.

The rearrangement links TRBV10-3 to TRBJ2-7; possible D gene TRBD2, 5 bases. Germline V CDR1 and CDR2: ENHRY, SYGVKD. Trimming cost V 4 bases and J 1 base, with 8 bases left between them. The CDR3 has 13 residues. In DNA, the CDR3 is TGTGCCATCAGTGCCGGGGTTTCCTACGAGCAGTACTTC. Residues: CAISAGVSYEQYF.

The chain has TRBV5-1 and TRBJ2-1; the D is unclear. The CDR3 extends over 14 amino acids. Germline V gives CDR1 SGHRS, CDR2 YFSETQ. V lost 10 bases, J lost 5 bases, and 19 bases lay in between. This chain's CDR3 is CAARPYPAHNEQFF. CDR3 coding DNA: TGCGCCGCCAGACCGTACCCCGCGCACAATGAGCAGTTCTTC.

The table lists this clonotype with a few counts. The chain recombines TRBV11-2 with TRBJ1-1, with no clear D. CDR3 length equals 13 residues. CDR1 is SGHAT and CDR2 is FQNNGV in the germline V gene. Trimming stripped 2 bases from V and 5 bases from J, with 9 bases between. The CDR3 loop reads CASSLKSGTEAFF. For the CDR3, the DNA is TGTGCCAGCAGCTTAAAGTCCGGGACTGAAGCTTTCTTT.

The chain uses TRBV5-1 and TRBJ2-1; TRBD1 agrees at 9 bases. CDR3 length: 17 amino acids. CDR1 is SGHRS, CDR2 YFSETQ, per germline. The junction had 7 bases not matched to a gene; V was cut back by 0 bases and J by 3 bases. The CDR3 DNA reads as TGCGCCAGCAGCTTGGCCGGGACAGGGATGGTCTACAATGAGCAGTTCTTC. As protein: CASSLAGTGMVYNEQFF. Combining the CDR3 with reference TRBV5-1 and TRBJ2-1 gives the whole variable domain KAGVTQTPRYLIKTRGQQVTLSCSPISGHRSVSWYQQTPGQGLQFLFEYFSETQRNKGNFPGRFSGRQFSNSRSEMNVSTLELGDSALYLCASSLAGTGMVYNEQFFGPGTRLTVL.

This rearrangement joins TRBV6-5 to TRBJ2-3; D not resolved. The length of the CDR3 is 14 residues. V gave up 0 bases and J gave up 5 bases, with 9 bases separating them. Germline V lookup: CDR1 MNHEY, CDR2 SVGAGI. CDR3 region: CASSYSPVQDTQYF. DNA of the CDR3: TGTGCCAGCAGTTACTCGCCCGTTCAAGATACGCAGTATTTT.

This chain connects TRBV19 to TRBJ2-2; perhaps D is TRBD1 or TRBD2 (6 bases each). V was cut by 5 bases and J by 3 bases, with 19 bases left in between. Germline loops: CDR1 LNHDA, CDR2 SQIVND (reference sequence). The CDR3 consists of 17 residues. CDR3 DNA: TGTGCCAGTAGTCCAGGGGCGCTAGCGTCTTACACCGGGGAGCTGTTTTTT. It codes for CASSPGALASYTGELFF.

The CDR3 DNA follows: TGTGCCAGCTCATTAACGGCACTAGCGGCCCAAAGGAGGTACTCTGGGGCCAACGTCCTGACTTTC. This codes for CASSLTALAAQRRYSGANVLTF. The gene calls are TRBV9 and TRBJ2-6; 8 bases line up with TRBD2. With 7 bases clipped from V and 0 bases from J, the junction kept 24 bases outside the gene matches. The CDR3 sequence is 22 residues long. Germline loops: CDR1 SGDLS, CDR2 YYNGEE.

The chain combines TRBV7-2 with TRBJ2-7, with no clear D. V was trimmed by 6 bases and J by 3 bases, leaving 12 bases between them. The germline V gene encodes CDR1 SGHTA and CDR2 FQGNSA. The CDR3 totals 13 residues. As DNA, the CDR3 is TGTGCCAGCAGACCGACCAATTACTACGAGCAGTACTTC. It is translated as CASRPTNYYEQYF.

The chain recombines TRBV20-1 with TRBJ1-1; D is perhaps TRBD1 (5 bases). Trimming took 5 bases from V and 0 from J, leaving 13 bases between them. CDR1 and CDR2 from the germline V gene are DFQATT and SNEGSKA (reference sequence). The CDR3 sequence is 14 residues long. CDR3 loop: CSAFPGPVNTEAFF. The DNA for the CDR3 is TGCAGTGCTTTTCCGGGGCCAGTGAACACTGAAGCTTTCTTT.

The chain combines TRBV6-5 with TRBJ1-2; 8 nucleotides align to TRBD1. J lost 4 bases, V lost 6 bases, and 7 bases had no gene match. This CDR3 contains 14 residues. Germline V CDR1 and CDR2: MNHEY, SVGAGI. This chain's CDR3 is CASRMTGVGYGYTF. In DNA form, the CDR3 reads TGTGCCAGCAGGATGACAGGGGTTGGCTATGGCTACACCTTC.

The chain recombines TRBV20-1 with TRBJ2-7; TRBD1 aligns across 9 bases. This CDR3 spans 14 amino acids. V was pared by 6 bases and J by 3 bases, with 9 bases of the junction left unmatched. Germline values: CDR1 DFQATT, CDR2 SNEGSKA (reference sequence). For the CDR3, the DNA is TGCAGTGCGGAGCCGGGACAGGGTCGCTACGAGCAGTACTTC. Residues: CSAEPGQGRYEQYF.

This clonotype came up many times. This rearrangement joins TRBV28 to TRBJ2-7; 10 nucleotides align to TRBD2. The V gene's germline CDR1 is MDHEN and CDR2 SYDVKM. This CDR3 is 17 amino acids long. The trim removed 2 bases at V and 0 bases at J, leaving 7 bases unmatched. The CDR3 DNA is TGTGCCAGCAGTTTACGTCTAGCGGGGGAGACCTCCTACGAGCAGTACTTC. Its translation: CASSLRLAGETSYEQYF.

This clonotype was observed at least ten times. V is TRBV20-1 and J is TRBJ1-5; TRBD1 agrees at 8 bases. Germline assignment: CDR1 DFQATT and CDR2 SNEGSKA (reference sequence). This CDR3 has 14 residues. The trim removed 4 bases at V and 4 bases at J, leaving 6 bases unmatched. CDR3: CSATDRVGNQPQHF. CDR3 coding DNA: TGCAGTGCTACGGACAGGGTTGGAAATCAGCCCCAGCATTTT.

This clonotype showed up many times. The genes are TRBV7-9 and TRBJ1-2; D gene unclear. The germline V and J ends were trimmed by 3 bases and 2 bases, with 7 bases remaining between them. This CDR3 contains 13 residues. Per germline, CDR1 SEHNR and CDR2 FQNEAQ (reference sequence). CDR3 DNA: TGTGCCAGCAGCTTTGGTGACAACTATGGCTACACCTTC. The encoded protein is CASSFGDNYGYTF.

This clonotype was seen more than once but under ten times. V gene TRBV18 combines with J gene TRBJ2-7; D possibly corresponds to TRBD1 (6 bases). The CDR3 is made up of 13 amino acids. V was trimmed by 6 bases and J by 2 bases, leaving 11 bases between them. Looked up from germline, CDR1 is KGHSH and CDR2 is LQKENI. The CDR3 loop is CASSHRDPYEQYF. The CDR3 DNA follows: TGTGCCAGCTCCCACAGGGACCCCTACGAGCAGTACTTC.